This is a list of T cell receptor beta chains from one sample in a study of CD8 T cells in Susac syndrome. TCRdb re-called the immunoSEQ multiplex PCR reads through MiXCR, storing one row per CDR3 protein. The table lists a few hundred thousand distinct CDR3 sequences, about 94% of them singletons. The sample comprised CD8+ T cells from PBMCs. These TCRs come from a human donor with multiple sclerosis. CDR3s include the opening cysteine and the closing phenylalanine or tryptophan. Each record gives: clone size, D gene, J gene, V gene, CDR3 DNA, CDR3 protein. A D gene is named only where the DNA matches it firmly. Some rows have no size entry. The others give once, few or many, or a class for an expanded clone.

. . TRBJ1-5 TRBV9 TGTGCCAGCGCTCCCGGGCCCTCGACGGATCAGCCCCAGCATTTT CASAPGPSTDQPQHF
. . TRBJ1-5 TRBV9 TGTGCCAGCAGCGTAGGCACGGGTAGGGAGCAGCCCCAGCATTTT CASSVGTGREQPQHF
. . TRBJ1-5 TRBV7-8 TGTGCCAGCAGCCTTCAAGGACACTATAGCAATCAGCCCCAGCATTTT CASSLQGHYSNQPQHF
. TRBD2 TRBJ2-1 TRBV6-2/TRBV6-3 TGTGCCAGCAGTTCCTTGGGACTAGCGGGGGCCTTAAGCTCCTACAATGAGCAGTTCTTC CASSSLGLAGALSSYNEQFF
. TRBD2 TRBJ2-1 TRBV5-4 TGTGCCAGCAGCGGCAACGGGACTACCCCTGGGGAGCAGTTCTTC CASSGNGTTPGEQFF
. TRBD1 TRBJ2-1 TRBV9 TGTGCCAGCAGCGGACAGACAGGGCCCACGTCCTACAATGAGCAGTTCTTC CASSGQTGPTSYNEQFF
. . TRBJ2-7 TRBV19 TGTGCCAGTAGTATGCGTTCTTGGGACGAGCAGTACTTC CASSMRSWDEQYF
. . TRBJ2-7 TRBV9 TGTGCCAGCGGTGAAGGAGGCCCTCCCTACGAGCAGTACTTC CASGEGGPPYEQYF
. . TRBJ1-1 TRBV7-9 TGTGCCAGCAGCGAAGCTCGGATCGGTAAGAACACTGAAGCTTTCTTT CASSEARIGKNTEAFF
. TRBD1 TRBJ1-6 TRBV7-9 TGTGCCAGCAGCTTTGGGACAGCCAATTCACCCCTCCACTTT CASSFGTANSPLHF
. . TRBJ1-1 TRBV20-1 TGCAGTGCTAGTTGGTCGTTTGAAGCTTTCTTT CSASWSFEAFF
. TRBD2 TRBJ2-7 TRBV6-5 TGTGCCAGCAGCGTGGGACTAGCGTACGAGCAGTACTTC CASSVGLAYEQYF
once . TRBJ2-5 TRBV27 TGTGCCAGCATGTACACCAGGGACACCCAAGAGACCCAGTACTTC CASMYTRDTQETQYF
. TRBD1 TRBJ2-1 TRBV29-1 TGCAGCGTCGGGGGACAGGGGACATACAATGAGCAGTTCTTC CSVGGQGTYNEQFF
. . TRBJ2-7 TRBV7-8 TGTGCCAGCAGCTTGGGCCCGACTCCAAACTACGAGCAGTACTTC CASSLGPTPNYEQYF
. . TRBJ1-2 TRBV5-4 TGTGCCAGCAGCCTGGACATTCCATATGGCTACACCTTC CASSLDIPYGYTF
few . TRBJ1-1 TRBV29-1 TGCAGCGTTCTGGGGGGACAGAACACTGAAGCTTTCTTT CSVLGGQNTEAFF
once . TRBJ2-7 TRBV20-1 TGCAGTGCTAGAGACGATCTCGGAGACTACGAGCAGTACTTC CSARDDLGDYEQYF
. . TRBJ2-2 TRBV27 TGTGCCAGCAGCCCGGGGCAGGGCAACACCGGGGAGCTGTTTTTT CASSPGQGNTGELFF
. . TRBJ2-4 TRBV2 TGTGCCAGCAGTGATTGGGGGACAAACATTCAGTACTTC CASSDWGTNIQYF
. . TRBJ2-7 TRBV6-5 TGTGCCAGCAGTTACGATAGAGCATACGAGCAGTACTTC CASSYDRAYEQYF
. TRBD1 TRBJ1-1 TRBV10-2 TGCGCCAGCGGACAGGGGCTCGCTGAAGCTTTCTTT CASGQGLAEAFF
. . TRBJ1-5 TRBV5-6 TGTGCCAGCAGCTCAGCCTTGGGGGGTCAGCCCCAGCATTTT CASSSALGGQPQHF
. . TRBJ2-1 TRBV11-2 TGTGCCAGCAGCCCCCTCTTCGATTACCACAATGAGCAGTTCTTC CASSPLFDYHNEQFF
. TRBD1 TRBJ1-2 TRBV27 TGTGCCAGCAGTTTCATCCCTGGGACAGGGACAACCGGTACTAACTATGGCTACACCTTC CASSFIPGTGTTGTNYGYTF
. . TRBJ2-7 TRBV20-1 TGCAGTGCTAGAGATCTGGTGGGGGTATCCTTCTACGAGCAGTACTTC CSARDLVGVSFYEQYF
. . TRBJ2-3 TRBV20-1 TGCAGTGCTAGAGGATCAGTCTGGGGCCCAGATACGCAGTATTTT CSARGSVWGPDTQYF
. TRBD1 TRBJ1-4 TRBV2 TGTGCCAGCATCGAGTTTAGGGGACAGGGAGGGGAAAAACTGTTTTTT CASIEFRGQGGEKLFF
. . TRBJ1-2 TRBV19 TGTGCCACCGCTCTGAGGCCAGGGTGGATCTATGGCTACACCTTC CATALRPGWIYGYTF
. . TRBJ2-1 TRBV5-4 TGTGCCAGCAGCTCGTCAATAGCGGCCCGATCCCCTAGATTATACAATGAGCAGTTCTTC CASSSSIAARSPRLYNEQFF
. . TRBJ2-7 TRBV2 TGTGCCTTACATTCGGACGAGCAGTACTTC CALHSDEQYF
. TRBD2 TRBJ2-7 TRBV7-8 TGTGCCAGCAGCCCACCGGGACTAGCGTCCGAGCAGTACTTC CASSPPGLASEQYF
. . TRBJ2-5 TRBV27 TGTGCCAGTCCCCAAGAGACCCAGTACTTC CASPQETQYF
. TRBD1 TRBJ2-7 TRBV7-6 TGTGCCAGCAGCTTAGCGGCAGGGGGAATGGGCTACGAGCAGTACTTC CASSLAAGGMGYEQYF
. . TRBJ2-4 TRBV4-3 TGCGCCAGCAGCCAAGAATGGCGGTCGGAGGACATTCAGTACTTC CASSQEWRSEDIQYF
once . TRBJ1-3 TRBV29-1 TGCAGCGTTGACGGGTCTGGAAACACCATATATTTT CSVDGSGNTIYF
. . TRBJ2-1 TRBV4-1 TGCGCCAGCAGCTTCCGACTGGGGAGGCCATACAATGAGCAGTTCTTC CASSFRLGRPYNEQFF
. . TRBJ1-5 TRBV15 TGTGCCACCAGCAGGGGGTGGAATCAGCCCCAGCATTTT CATSRGWNQPQHF
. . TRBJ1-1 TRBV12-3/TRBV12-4 TGTGCCAGCAGTTTAGGGCAGCTGGCTGAAGCTTTCTTT CASSLGQLAEAFF
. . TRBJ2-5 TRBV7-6 TGTGCCAGCAGCTTATCGACAGGCCCGATAGAGACCCAGTACTTC CASSLSTGPIETQYF
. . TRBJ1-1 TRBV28 TGTGCCAGCAGTTTGGCCAGGGACACTGAAGCTTTCTTT CASSLARDTEAFF
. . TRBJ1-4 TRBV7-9 TGTGCCAGCAGCCCCGAGCCCCGACAGGTTTTTAATGAAAAACTGTTTTTT CASSPEPRQVFNEKLFF
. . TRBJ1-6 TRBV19 TGTGCCAGTAGTTCCTACAGGGCTGTGAATTCACCCCTCCACTTT CASSSYRAVNSPLHF
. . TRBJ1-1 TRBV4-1 TGCGCCAGCAGCGGAAACGTTGGTAGGGGATGGGACACTGAAGCTTTCTTT CASSGNVGRGWDTEAFF
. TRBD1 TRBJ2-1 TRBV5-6 TGTGCCAGCAGCCCAGACAGGGTGGCGCAGTTCTTC CASSPDRVAQFF
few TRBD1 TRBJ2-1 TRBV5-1 TGCGCCAGCAGCTTGGTGGCAGGGGGTTCCTACAATGAGCAGTTCTTC CASSLVAGGSYNEQFF
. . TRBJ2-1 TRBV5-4 TGTGCCAGCAGCTTGGAGACTGGCGGGATCCAGGAGCAGTTCTTC CASSLETGGIQEQFF
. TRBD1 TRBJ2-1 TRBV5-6 TGTGCCAGCAGCTTGGGGACAGGGCCCGATGAGCAGTTCTTC CASSLGTGPDEQFF
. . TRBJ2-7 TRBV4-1 TGCGCCAGCAGCACCTTACTAGCATACGAGCAGTACTTC CASSTLLAYEQYF